The source of this T cell receptor (beta chain) is a study of early T cells in non-severe SARS-CoV-2 infection. Study-wide context: The input, bulk RNA from unsorted whole blood, was sequenced, and chains were unpaired. Study-wide results and limits: VDJdb matching, biased toward anti-spike CD8 responses, missed private and CD4 specificities.

Individual cDNA molecules received unique molecular identifiers. TCRdb called the 5' RACE reads again in MiXCR, with one record for every CDR3 protein. The table lists under 45,000 distinct CDR3 sequences, 6% to 9.5% of them singletons, with approximately 13% in the top ten. As concerns this clonotype: Its antigen is not identified.

Sequenced material: whole blood, taken at baseline. This clonotype originated in an adult who was a healthcare worker with PCR-confirmed SARS-CoV-2 infection or an uninfected control (not recorded which).

CDR3 nucleotides: TGTGCCAGCAGCTTTCGAGGGACTAGCTGGCCTTACAATGAGCAGTTCTTC. Translation gives CASSFRGTSWPYNEQFF. The chain uses TRBV11-2 and TRBJ2-1; TRBD2 agrees at 9 bases. The CDR3 sequence is 17 residues long. Per germline, CDR1 SGHAT and CDR2 FQNNGV. Trimming took 3 bases from V and 4 from J; bases not matched to a gene: 10.